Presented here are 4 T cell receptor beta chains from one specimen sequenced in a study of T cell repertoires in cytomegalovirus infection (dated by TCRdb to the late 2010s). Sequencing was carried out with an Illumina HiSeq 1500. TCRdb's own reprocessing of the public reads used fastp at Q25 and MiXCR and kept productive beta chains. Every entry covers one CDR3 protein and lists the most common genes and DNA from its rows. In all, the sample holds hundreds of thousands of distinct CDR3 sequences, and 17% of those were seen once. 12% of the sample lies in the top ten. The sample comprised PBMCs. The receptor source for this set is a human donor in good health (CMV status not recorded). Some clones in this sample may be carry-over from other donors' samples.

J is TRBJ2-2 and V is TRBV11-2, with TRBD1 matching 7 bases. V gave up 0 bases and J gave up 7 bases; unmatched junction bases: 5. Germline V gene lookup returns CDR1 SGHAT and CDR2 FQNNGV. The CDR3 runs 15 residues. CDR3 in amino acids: CASSLDRGFGGELFF. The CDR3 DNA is TGTGCCAGCAGCTTAGACAGGGGGTTTGGCGGGGAGCTGTTTTTT.

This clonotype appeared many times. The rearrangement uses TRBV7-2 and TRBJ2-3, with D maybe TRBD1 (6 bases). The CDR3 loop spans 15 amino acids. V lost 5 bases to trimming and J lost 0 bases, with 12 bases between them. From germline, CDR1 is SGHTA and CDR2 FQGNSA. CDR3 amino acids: CASSPTGISTDTQYF. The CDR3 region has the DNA TGTGCCAGCAGCCCCACAGGGATTAGCACAGATACGCAGTATTTT. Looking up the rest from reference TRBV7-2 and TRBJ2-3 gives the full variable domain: GAGVSQSPSNKVTEKGKDVELRCDPISGHTALYWYRQSLGQGLEFLIYFQGNSAPDKSGLPSDRFSAERTGGSVSTLTIQRTQQEDSAVYLCASSPTGISTDTQYFGPGTRLTVL.

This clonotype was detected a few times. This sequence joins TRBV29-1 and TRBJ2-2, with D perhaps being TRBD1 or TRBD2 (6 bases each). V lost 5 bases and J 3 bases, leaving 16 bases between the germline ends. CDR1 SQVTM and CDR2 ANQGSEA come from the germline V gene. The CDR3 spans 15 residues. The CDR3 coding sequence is TGCAGCGTTACAAAGGGGGGCCTGGACACCGGGGAGCTGTTTTTT. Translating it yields CSVTKGGLDTGELFF.

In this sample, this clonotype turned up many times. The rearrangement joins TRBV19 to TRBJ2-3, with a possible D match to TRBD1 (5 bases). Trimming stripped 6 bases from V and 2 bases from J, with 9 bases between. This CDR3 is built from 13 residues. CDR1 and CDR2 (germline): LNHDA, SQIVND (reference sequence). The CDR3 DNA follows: TGTGCCAGTAGCCAGGGCCACACAGATACGCAGTATTTT. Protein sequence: CASSQGHTDTQYF.